This TCR beta chain is from a study of CDR3 diversity in severe acne. There are many counts of this clonotype. Relative to the germline gene, one junction end is altered; a read error may explain this. The CDR3 is 15 residues long. The germline gives CDR1 MGHRA, CDR2 YSYEKL. From the PCR reads, TCRdb called clonotypes with MiXCR, one entry per CDR3 protein. Of 79,000 or so distinct CDR3 sequences detected, approximately 49% appear once; the ten largest clones hold approximately 10%. The receptor comes from a male donor with severe acne vulgaris. Sequencing was done on a sample of blood. The chain is built from TRBV4-1 and TRBJ2-7; D not resolved. This chain's CDR3 is CASSQVQANAYEQYF. CDR3 nucleotides: TGCGCCAGTAGCCAAGTTCAGGCCAACGCCTACGAGCAGTACTTC.